The next 14 T cell receptor beta chains were all read from a single sample in a study of CD8+CD57+ T cells in acquired aplastic anemia. Genomic DNA, the template, was used for profiling of the TCR beta VDJ and CDR3. TCRdb passed the reads through MiXCR, listing each CDR3 protein once. The sample has tens of thousands of distinct CDR3 sequences; over 45% are singletons. Sequencing was done on a sample of sorted CD4+, CD8+, or CD8+CD57+ T cells (not recorded which) from PBMCs. These receptors all come from a human donor in good health, serving as a control.

V is TRBV19 and J is TRBJ2-2; TRBD1 agrees at 7 bases. With V trimmed by 4 bases and J by 7 bases, 9 bases remained unmatched. Germline V lookup: CDR1 LNHDA, CDR2 SQIVND (reference sequence). CDR3 length: 15 amino acids. CDR3 residues: CASSTGKGAVGELFF. CDR3 DNA: TGTGCCAGTAGTACCGGGAAGGGGGCCGTCGGGGAGCTGTTTTTT.

The chain recombines TRBV19 with TRBJ1-1; a possible D gene is TRBD1 (5 bases). The V gene lost 1 base and the J gene lost 5 bases, with 14 bases spanning the gap. Germline V gives CDR1 LNHDA, CDR2 SQIVND (reference sequence). The CDR3 length is 15 residues. The DNA of the CDR3 is TGTGCCAGTAGTATAGTCGGGGCGACCAGGACTGAAGCTTTCTTT. It encodes CASSIVGATRTEAFF.

The chain joins TRBV19 to TRBJ1-4, with D unclear. The CDR3 is 14 amino acids. CDR1 is LNHDA, CDR2 SQIVND, per germline (reference sequence). Deletions cut 4 bases from V and 7 bases from J, with 13 bases between. This CDR3 is CASSTRGGGEKLFF. The CDR3 DNA reads as TGTGCCAGTAGTACACGGGGAGGAGGTGAAAAACTGTTTTTT. The whole variable domain, remainder taken from reference TRBV19 and TRBJ1-4, is DGGITQSPKYLFRKEGQNVTLSCEQNLNHDAMYWYRQDPGQGLRLIYYSQIVNDFQKGDIAEGYSVSREKKESFPLTVTSAQKNPTAFYLCASSTRGGGEKLFFGSGTQLSVL.

The chain employs TRBV11-2 and TRBJ1-1; D might be TRBD1 (6 bases). The V end lost 5 bases, the J end lost 1 base, and 20 bases lay between the germline ends. The CDR3 sequence is 17 residues long. The germline V gene has CDR1 SGHAT and CDR2 FQNNGV. CDR3 in amino acids: CASSPGGGRTQNTEAFF. The CDR3, as DNA: TGTGCCAGCAGCCCGGGGGGCGGGAGGACCCAGAACACTGAAGCTTTCTTT.

This clonotype was seen once. The chain's CDR3 is CATSDPGGAGVATDTQYF. In DNA, the CDR3 is TGTGCCACCAGTGATCCGGGCGGAGCGGGAGTTGCCACAGATACGCAGTATTTT. The chain combines TRBV24-1 with TRBJ2-3; 8 bases align to TRBD2. Germline V gene lookup returns CDR1 KGHDR and CDR2 SFDVKD. This CDR3 is built from 18 residues. V was pared by 3 bases and J by 2 bases, with 12 bases of the junction left unmatched.

Many counts were recorded for this clonotype. V and J are TRBV3-1 and TRBJ1-1; the D gene is possibly TRBD1 (6 bases). Trimming removed 1 base at V and 5 bases at J, with 17 bases between. The CDR3 is 16 amino acids. Germline V CDR1 and CDR2: LGHDT, YNNKEL (reference sequence). This chain's CDR3 is CASSQVPTGAGTEAFF. In nucleotides, the CDR3 is TGTGCCAGCAGCCAAGTCCCTACGGGGGCGGGAACTGAAGCTTTCTTT.

The chain recombines TRBV2 with TRBJ2-7; 11 bases match TRBD1. CDR3 length: 12 amino acids. Germline assignment: CDR1 SNHLY and CDR2 FYNNEI. J was trimmed by 4 bases and V by 8 bases; bases with no gene match: 1. CDR3 loop: CASGDRGYEQYF. As DNA, the CDR3 is TGTGCCAGCGGGGACAGGGGGTACGAGCAGTACTTC.

The chain has TRBV29-1 and TRBJ2-7; D possibly corresponds to TRBD2 (5 bases). CDR3 length: 11 residues. Germline values: CDR1 SQVTM, CDR2 ANQGSEA. The V end was cut by 6 bases, the J end by 6 bases, with 12 bases between. This CDR3 reads CSVRGRREQYF. CDR3 nucleotide sequence: TGCAGCGTCCGAGGGCGTCGCGAGCAGTACTTC.

The table lists this clonotype with a few counts. In DNA form, the CDR3 reads TGTGCCATCAGTGAGGAGAGTGGCTACACCTTC. Protein: CAISEESGYTF. The J gene is TRBJ1-2, the V gene TRBV10-3, with no clear D. Germline loops: CDR1 ENHRY, CDR2 SYGVKD. With 2 bases removed from V and 7 bases from J, the gap between germline ends came to 5 bases. The CDR3 is 11 amino acids.

This clonotype was counted only a few times. The CDR3 coding sequence is TGTGCCACCAGCTCCGGGACAGAGTACTTC. It codes for CATSSGTEYF. This chain uses TRBV24-1 with TRBJ2-7; TRBD1 agrees at 7 bases. The germline CDR1 and CDR2 sequences are KGHDR and SFDVKD. The CDR3 covers 10 residues. V lost 7 bases, J lost 11 bases, and 4 bases stayed unmatched.

V is TRBV2 and J is TRBJ1-2; TRBD1 matches 7 bases. The ends lost 7 bases at V and 8 bases at J; junction bases unmatched: 10. The length of the CDR3 is 13 residues. CDR1 and CDR2 from the germline V gene are SNHLY and FYNNEI. The CDR3 bases are TGTGCCAGCACAGTATGGGGACAGACGGGCTACACCTTC. Residues: CASTVWGQTGYTF.

This clonotype was counted ten times or more. The chain joins TRBV6-4 to TRBJ1-6; D is unclear. The V gene lost 4 bases and the J gene lost 8 bases, with 9 bases spanning the gap. The CDR3 has 13 amino acids. Per germline, CDR1 MRHNA and CDR2 SNTAGT. The CDR3 protein is CASSVMSDSPLHF. The CDR3 coding sequence is TGTGCCAGCAGTGTTATGAGTGATTCACCCCTCCACTTT.

This clonotype was seen repeatedly, ten times or more. The chain links TRBV5-4 to TRBJ2-5; no clear D. From germline, CDR1 is SGHNT and CDR2 YYREEE (reference sequence). This CDR3 is 13 amino acids long. V was shortened by 2 bases and J by 2 bases, with 7 bases between the two germline ends. This CDR3 is CASSFAVQETQYF. CDR3 nucleotide sequence: TGTGCCAGCAGCTTTGCAGTACAAGAGACCCAGTACTTC.

This clonotype is deemed medium-sized. This chain connects TRBV19 to TRBJ1-1, with TRBD1 as a possible D gene (5 bases). Trimming removed 3 bases from V and 0 bases from J, with 5 bases in between. Germline lookup yields CDR1 LNHDA and CDR2 SQIVND (reference sequence). The length of the CDR3 is 13 residues. The CDR3 is CASSMTVNTEAFF. DNA for the CDR3: TGTGCCAGTAGTATGACAGTGAACACTGAAGCTTTCTTT.